A selection of T cell receptor beta chains follows, all from one sample in a study of shared clonotypes between healthy human individuals. TCRdb's table, derived via immunoSEQ multiplex PCR, lists solely in-frame clones and lacks some. Seen here are approximately 2.4 million clones, almost 96% observed once, and the top ten hold around 0.13%. Sequenced sample: naive CD4+ T cells sorted from blood. These receptors were collected from a man between 18 and 35 years old in good health. CDR3s include the opening cysteine and the closing phenylalanine or tryptophan.

v_call | cdr3_aa
TRBV6-1 | CASSMTISYGYTF
TRBV10-3 | CAISVLAGTNTGELFF
TRBV7-8 | CASSFTGVPGELFF
TRBV15 | CATSRAGMRDQPQHF
TRBV12-1 | CASSFELAGHHEQYF
TRBV11-2 | CASSPRAPLSEETQYF
TRBV29-1 | CSVDGGGNTEAFF
TRBV4-1 | CASSQGLAGGLYEQYF
TRBV7-2 | CASSFSASGGEKLFF
TRBV6-6 | CASSSRDSSYEQYF
TRBV10-3 | CAISEVTYQETQYF
TRBV4-3 | CASSPSGSYNEQFF
TRBV18 | CASSPSQGNGYTF
TRBV5-4 | CASSPNGIAKNIQYF
TRBV29-1 | CSGQAQGISDEQFF
TRBV30 | CAWSVRGISSYNSPLHF
TRBV27 | CASSKGLAGERVYNEQFF
TRBV6-5 | CASTITGSLTEAFF
TRBV2 | CASSFQGNSGNTIYF
TRBV5-6 | CASSLWQGVETQYF
TRBV18 | CASSGTGDGYGYTF
TRBV9 | CASSVKEVFEQYF
TRBV6-7 | CASSYPHGTSGSSEQYF
TRBV5-4 | CASIGSGNNEQFF
TRBV6-6 | CASSPGGVRGTEAFF
TRBV2 | CASGQGSNQPQHF
TRBV27 | CASSTLRGTSGTRTDTQYF
TRBV27 | CASSPQGERLNQPQHF
TRBV7-9 | CASSLTGLTGELFF
TRBV30 | CAWSTWMHQETQYF
TRBV11-2 | CASSSSSYEQYF
TRBV7-6 | CASSLGSNEKLFF
TRBV6-4 | CASSDVSGRQETQYF
TRBV5-1 | CASSPFLPETNEKLFF
TRBV7-9 | CASSTGTGGDEQYF
TRBV19 | CASSRQGGTDTQYF
TRBV25-1 | CASSEVGTDTQYF
TRBV28 | CASSLGTGSSNSPLHF
TRBV30 | CAWSSAGRNQPQHF
TRBV5-1 | CASSLGQGVGSPLHF
TRBV6-5 | CASSLQGAYDNEQFF
TRBV5-4 | CASSPAPTQATEAFF
TRBV5-8 | CASSLRRSNTDTQYF
TRBV15 | CATSSGGSTDTQYF
TRBV18 | CASSPGTGEYNEQFF
TRBV6-5 | CASSPDSNLYGYTF
TRBV27 | CAKKDRIRMSEAFF
TRBV18 | CASSPPAGTGELFF
TRBV21-1 | CASSTGNLYRGDTQYF
TRBV2 | CASKSALAYEQYF
TRBV5-1 | CASSPQPSSYEQYF